One T cell receptor (beta chain) is described in this entry. Its antigen is currently not known. Coverage ceases 3 residues before the CDR3 finishes, and the germline J gene fills in the end. The CDR3 goes from the cysteine to the phenylalanine over 14 residues. The DNA has 33 bases, all within the CDR3, and is read from base 1. V loses 3 bases, J loses 7 bases, and the germline ends lie 13 bases apart. The germline V gene provides CDR1 KGHSH and CDR2 LQKENI. The immunoSEQ assay used multiplex PCR to amplify TCR beta CDR3 regions from an average of roughly 1,200 ng of genomic DNA per sample. To correct primer bias, the assay used a complete synthetic TCR repertoire to set an amplification baseline. The amplicons were sequenced using the Illumina platform. As for the original processing: Sequence errors were corrected by clustering with frequency ratios and a modified nearest-neighbor algorithm, and the sequences were then analyzed in the immunoSEQ Analyzer using IMGT gene definitions. At each rarefaction depth, TCR richness and evenness were averaged across 20 rarefaction repeats, and any sample with fewer sequences than the depth was left out. Relative abundances of V, D and J genes were compared between groups using Wilcoxon rank sum tests, with FDR correction applied. An intraclass correlation of about 96% for TCR richness and an average of about 77% across 65 to 70 gene segments were obtained from the blinded duplicates. TCRdb re-hosts the immuneACCESS table, in-frame sequences only. Its copies lack some clones; in the studies checked, an unresolved V gene accounts for under half of them, and the cause for the rest is not known. The DNA gave D and trimming, while V, J and clone size come from that table. For this sample, the table gives 20,000 to 25,000 clones. In total, the top ten clones hold 7.5% to 10% of the sample.

Every participant had a single incident cervical HPV16 infection, and women with prevalent HPV16 infections were excluded. Cervical HPV DNA was detected by MY09/MY11 PCR and genotyped by dot-blot hybridization. About 14 mL of heparinized blood were centrifuged, and the buffy coat was aliquoted, frozen at -30°C, then stored at -80°C. QIAGEN kits were used to extract genomic DNA from the buffy coat specimens. These data originate in a study of T cells in women clearing cervical HPV infection (dated by TCRdb to the late 2010s). Regarding the research as a whole: The cases were 20 to 25 women with histologically confirmed HPV16-related CIN3 or worse, and 2 of those women had invasive cancers. The parent cohort enrolled roughly 9,600 women aged 18 or older in Guanacaste, Costa Rica, during about 1993 to 1994 and followed them for approximately 7 years. Median age was about 30 years in cases versus 38 in controls, and baseline characteristics did not differ significantly. This exploratory proof-of-principle case-control study, nested within the Guanacaste HPV Natural History Study in Costa Rica, compared TCR repertoires among women with different cervical HPV16 outcomes. Controls were around 23 women whose single incident HPV16 infection cleared within 12 months without precancer or cancer developing. HLA typing was available for only a few women, so HLA type could not be excluded as a confounder. Blood from cases was drawn at the visit where the lesion was first identified, while blood from controls was drawn once the infection was no longer detected. Cases and controls were matched on age within five years and on year of sample collection. For cases, the median interval between lesion detection and blood sampling was roughly 140 days, with an interquartile range of about 80 to 210 days. Five blinded duplicates per group were added as quality controls, giving 60 or so samples: 50 or so participants and 10 replicates.

Points the paper makes about the study in general: Lower TRBV6-7 relative abundance was observed in cases than in controls (approximately 0.1% versus 0.16%; Bonferroni P = 0.0008). Because the number of T cells per sample was unknown, the richness differences could reflect varying T-cell content rather than repertoire biology. Cases were distinguished from controls with an estimated AUC of about 0.8 by random forest classifiers combining richness and V gene abundances. CIN3+ cases had significantly higher TCR repertoire richness than controls across sequencing depths, but evenness did not differ between the groups. The cross-sectional design could not show whether associations preceded infection or resulted from it; effector/memory subsets and HPV-specific T cells were not isolated.

The material sequenced was blood buffy coat. This receptor chain uses TRBV18 and TRBJ1-5; D gene: possibly TRBD1, on 6 matching bases. This receptor was obtained from a woman aged 18 to 75 with a cervical HPV16 infection that either progressed to CIN3+ or cleared (not recorded which). Incomplete CDR3 DNA: TGTGCCAGCTCACCGAACGGCGGGGGCCAGCCC. It specifies CASSPNGGGQP. The full CDR3 protein is CASSPNGGGQPQHF.